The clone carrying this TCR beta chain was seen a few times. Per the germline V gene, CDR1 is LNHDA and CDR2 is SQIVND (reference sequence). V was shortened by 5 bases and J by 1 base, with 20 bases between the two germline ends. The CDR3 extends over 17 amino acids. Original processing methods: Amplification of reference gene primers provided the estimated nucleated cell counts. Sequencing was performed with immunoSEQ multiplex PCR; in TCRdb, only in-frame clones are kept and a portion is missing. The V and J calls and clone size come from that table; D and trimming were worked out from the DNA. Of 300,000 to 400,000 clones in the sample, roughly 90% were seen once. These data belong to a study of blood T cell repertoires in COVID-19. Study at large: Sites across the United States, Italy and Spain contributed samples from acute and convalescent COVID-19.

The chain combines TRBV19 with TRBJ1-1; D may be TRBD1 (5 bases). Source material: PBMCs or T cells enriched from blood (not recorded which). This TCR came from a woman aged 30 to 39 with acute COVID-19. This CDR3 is CASSLPVDGTPNTEAFF. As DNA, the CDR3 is TGTGCCAGTAGTTTACCGGTAGACGGGACTCCGAACACTGAAGCTTTCTTT.